Described below is a single T cell receptor (beta chain) sequence and its context. The data are from a study of blood T cell repertoires in COVID-19. Background on the study: Acute and convalescent COVID-19 samples came from the United States, Italy and Spain. PBMCs, B-cell-depleted T cells, or T cells provided the cDNA or gDNA that made up the material.

TCRdb's table, derived via immunoSEQ multiplex PCR, lists solely in-frame clones and lacks some. The data contain some 150,000 clones, approximately 85% of them singletons. Germline V lookup: CDR1 MDHEN, CDR2 SYDVKM. The CDR3 covers 13 residues. V lost 7 bases and J lost 1; bases outside the gene matches: 4. The source is a man aged 50 to 60 with acute or convalescent COVID-19. The V call is TRBV28, the J call TRBJ2-7; 7 bases agree with TRBD1. Sample: peripheral blood. CDR3 DNA sequence: TGTGCCAGCACCAGGACAGGTTCCTACGAGCAGTACTTC. Translating gives CASTRTGSYEQYF.